This T cell receptor beta chain was captured in a study of cytomegalovirus exposure and HLA in healthy donors. Findings of the study overall: Common viral pathogens seemed to be connected with several of the most significant clusters, according to a later analysis. One later analysis reportedly identified an Asian-associated ancestry cluster that showed fewer N-insertions than the roughly 670-donor mean.

The PCR ran on 60 Vbeta and 13 Jbeta primers. This table comes from immunoSEQ multiplex PCR, and its TCRdb copy is limited to in-frame clones, with some not included. The sample consists of about 170,000 clones, approximately 80% of them appearing once. Points on this clone: Its antigen is unidentified.

Germline CDR1 is SGHKS and CDR2 is YYEKEE (reference sequence). Deletions cut 1 base from V and 8 bases from J, with 12 bases between. CDR3 length equals 13 residues. V and J are TRBV5-5 and TRBJ1-2; D is undetermined. This clonotype originated in a boy aged 2 to 10 in good health and CMV-seronegative. The specimen was PBMCs. CDR3 nucleotides: TGTGCCAGCAGCTTGTACCCGCCGAGCGGCTACACCTTC. Translation gives CASSLYPPSGYTF.